This T cell receptor beta chain was identified in a study of T-cell memory formation after mild COVID-19. As to this clonotype: The target antigen is unknown.

The V and J ends lost 5 bases and 4 bases, in that order; junction bases with no gene match: 6. Germline V gene lookup returns CDR1 KGHSH and CDR2 LQKENI. The CDR3 extends over 16 amino acids. Notes on the study in general: Chiefly within CM and EM were the contracting CD4+ clones; CD8+ ones were within EMRA. CD4/CD8 balance held among clones contracting day 15 to 85, and later expanders leaned CD4+.

TCRdb reprocessed the 5' RACE reads via MiXCR and lists one record per CDR3 protein. The sample comprises 530,000 or so distinct CDR3 sequences, around a sixth of which are singletons, and about 7.5% rests with the top ten. The sequence derives from an adult woman who had mild COVID-19 (a few samples of this study predate the infection). Cell type and time point are not known. Specimen: PBMCs or a T cell subset sorted from them (not recorded which). V usage is TRBV18 and J usage is TRBJ2-1, with 12 bases fitting TRBD2. For the CDR3, the DNA is TGTGCCAGCTCATCCCAGACTAGCGGGAGTTACAATGAGCAGTTCTTC. This translates into CASSSQTSGSYNEQFF. Full variable domain (rest looked up from reference TRBV18 and TRBJ2-1): NAGVMQNPRHLVRRRGQEARLRCSPMKGHSHVYWYRQLPEEGLKFMVYLQKENIIDESGMPKERFSAEFPKEGPSILRIQQVVRGDSAAYFCASSSQTSGSYNEQFFGPGTRLTVL.